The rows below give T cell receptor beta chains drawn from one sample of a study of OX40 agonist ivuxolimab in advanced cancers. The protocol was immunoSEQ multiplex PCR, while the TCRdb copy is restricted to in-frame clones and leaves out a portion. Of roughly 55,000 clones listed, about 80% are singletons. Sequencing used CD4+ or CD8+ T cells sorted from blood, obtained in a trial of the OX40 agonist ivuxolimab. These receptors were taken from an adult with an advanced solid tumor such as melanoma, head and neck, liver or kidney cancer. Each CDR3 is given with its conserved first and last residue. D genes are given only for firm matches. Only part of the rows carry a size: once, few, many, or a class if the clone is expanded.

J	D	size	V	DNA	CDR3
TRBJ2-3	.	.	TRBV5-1	TGCGCCAGTTACAGGGACGATACGCAGTATTTT	CASYRDDTQYF
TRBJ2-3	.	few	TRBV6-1	TGTGCCAGCAGTGCCTCCCAAATGGTTACGCAGTATTTT	CASSASQMVTQYF
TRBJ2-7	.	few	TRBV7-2	TGTGCCAGCAGCTTAGGCGGTACCTACGAGCAGTACTTC	CASSLGGTYEQYF
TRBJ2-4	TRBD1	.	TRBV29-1	TGCAGCGGTACTACAGGGGGCCTAGCCAAAAACATTCAGTACTTC	CSGTTGGLAKNIQYF
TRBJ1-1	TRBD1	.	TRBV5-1	TGCGCCAGCAGCTTGGTAGGGGGCGAGGCTTTCTTT	CASSLVGGEAFF
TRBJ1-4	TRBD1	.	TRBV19	TGTGCCAGTAAACTGACAGGGGAAAATGAAAAACTGTTTTTT	CASKLTGENEKLFF
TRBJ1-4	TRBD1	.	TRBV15	TGTGCCACCAGCAGAAACCCCGGGACAGATGAAAAACTGTTTTTT	CATSRNPGTDEKLFF
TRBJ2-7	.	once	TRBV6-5	TGTGCCAGCAGTTCAACTGGGTCCTACGAGCAGTACTTC	CASSSTGSYEQYF
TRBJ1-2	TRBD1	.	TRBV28	TGTGCCAGCAGACCCCGGACAGGGGAGGGGTCTGGCTACACCTTC	CASRPRTGEGSGYTF
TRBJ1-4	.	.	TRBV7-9	TGTGCCAGCAGCCGGGTGGCTAATGAAAAACTGTTTTTT	CASSRVANEKLFF
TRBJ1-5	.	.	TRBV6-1	TGTGCCATCAGTACAGCCCAGAATCAGCCCCAGCATTTT	CAISTAQNQPQHF
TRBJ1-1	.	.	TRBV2	TGTGCCAGCAGTGTAGGGGAGTGGGGGGAAGCTTTCTTT	CASSVGEWGEAFF
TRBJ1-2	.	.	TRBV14	TGTGCCAGCAGCCAAGTAGGCCTGACCTATGGCTACACCTTC	CASSQVGLTYGYTF
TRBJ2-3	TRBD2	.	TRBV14	TGTACCAGCAGTTCACTAGCGGGAGCGACAGATACGCAGAATTTT	CTSSSLAGATDTQNF
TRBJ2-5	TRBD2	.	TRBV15	TGTGCCACCAGCAGAGATTGGACTAGCGGGCAAGAGACCCAGTACTTC	CATSRDWTSGQETQYF
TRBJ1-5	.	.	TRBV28	TGTGCCAGCCTTACAGGGATAGTCAATCAGCCCCAGCATTTT	CASLTGIVNQPQHF
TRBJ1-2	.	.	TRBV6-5	TGTGCCAGCAGGTCCACGAGTTATGGCTACACCTTC	CASRSTSYGYTF
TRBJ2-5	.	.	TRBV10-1	TGCGCCAGCAGTGCTAAAGAGACCCAGTACTTC	CASSAKETQYF
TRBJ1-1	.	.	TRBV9	TGTGCCAGCAGCGTAACAAGTAACACTGAAGCTTTCTTT	CASSVTSNTEAFF
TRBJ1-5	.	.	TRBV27	TGTGCCAGCACCCGCCGGGGGGACGGGGGCAATCAGCCCCAGCATTTT	CASTRRGDGGNQPQHF
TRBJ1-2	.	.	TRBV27	TGTGCCAGCAGTTTATCCCCTCAGGGGTTGGCTAGGGGCTACACCTTC	CASSLSPQGLARGYTF
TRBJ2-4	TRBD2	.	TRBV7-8	TGTGCCAGCAGCCAGAGGGGAGGTCTAGCGGGAGTGGCAGCCAAAAACATTCAGTACTTC	CASSQRGGLAGVAAKNIQYF
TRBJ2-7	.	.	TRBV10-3	TGTGCCATCAGCGACAGTAACCCCTACGAGCAGTACTTC	CAISDSNPYEQYF
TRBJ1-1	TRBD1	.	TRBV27	TGTGCCAGCAGTCTAGACAGGGACACTGAAGCTTTCTTT	CASSLDRDTEAFF
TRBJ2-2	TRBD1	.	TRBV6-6	TGTGCCAGCAGTTACGCCAAGACAGGGGTCGACGGGGAGCTGTTTTTT	CASSYAKTGVDGELFF
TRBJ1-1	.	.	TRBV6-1	TGTGCCAGCAGTGAAATGCCCGTGAACACTGAAGCTTTCTTT	CASSEMPVNTEAFF
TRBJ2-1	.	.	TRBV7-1	TGTGCCAGCAGCTTAGCGAATAATGAGCAGTTCTTC	CASSLANNEQFF
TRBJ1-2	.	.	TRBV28	TGTGCCAGCAATGCGGGGGGGGGCTATGGCTACACCTTC	CASNAGGGYGYTF
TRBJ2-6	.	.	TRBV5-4	TGTGCCAGCAGCTTGGTGGGTACTGGGGCCAACGTCCTGACTTTC	CASSLVGTGANVLTF
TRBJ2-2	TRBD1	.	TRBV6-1	TGTGCCAGCAGGGCCGGGACAGTCAACACCGGGGAGCTGTTTTTT	CASRAGTVNTGELFF
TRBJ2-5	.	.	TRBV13	TGTGCCAGCAGCTTAGGACAGGGGACTTCTAGGGCCCAGTACTTC	CASSLGQGTSRAQYF
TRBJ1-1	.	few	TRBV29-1	TGCAGCGTTGAAGGGGAAGGTGAAGCTTTCTTT	CSVEGEGEAFF
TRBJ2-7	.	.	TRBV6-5	TGTGCCAGCAGTCCCCGAGGCACAGAGCAGTACTTC	CASSPRGTEQYF
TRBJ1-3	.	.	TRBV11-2	TGTGCCAGCAGCGGCCAGGGCCGGGTCTCTGGAAACACCATATATTTT	CASSGQGRVSGNTIYF
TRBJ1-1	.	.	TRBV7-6	TGTGCCAGCAGCCCCTTGTATCGGAACACTGAAGCTTTCTTT	CASSPLYRNTEAFF
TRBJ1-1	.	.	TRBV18	TGTGCCAGCTCACCCAGCCAGGGCCAGGAGAACACTGAAGCTTTCTTT	CASSPSQGQENTEAFF
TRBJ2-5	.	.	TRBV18	TGTGCCAGCTCACCAGCGACAGGAGGGGGACGAGTACGGGGCCAAGAGACCCAGTACTTC	CASSPATGGGRVRGQETQYF
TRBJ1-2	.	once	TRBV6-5	TGTGCCAGCAGCAGGAAGCCTAACTATGGCTACACCTTC	CASSRKPNYGYTF
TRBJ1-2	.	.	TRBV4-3	TGCGCCAGCAGCCCGATGGGGGGGATCTATGGCTACACCTTC	CASSPMGGIYGYTF
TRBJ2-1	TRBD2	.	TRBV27	TGTGCCAGCAGCTGGGACTATTGGGATGAGCAGTTCTTC	CASSWDYWDEQFF
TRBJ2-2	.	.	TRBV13	TGTGCCAGCAGCGTCTACCCAGGGGAGCTGTTTTTT	CASSVYPGELFF
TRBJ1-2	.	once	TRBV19	TGTGCCAGTAGTGCCTGGACAAATTTAGCTAACTATGGCTACACCTTC	CASSAWTNLANYGYTF
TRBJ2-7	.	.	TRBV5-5	TGTGCCAGCAGCTTGTCCCCTTACTACGAGCAGTACTTC	CASSLSPYYEQYF
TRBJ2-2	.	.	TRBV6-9	TGTGCCAGCAGTTACAACCGGCCCACTTACCTCGGGGAGCTGTTTTTT	CASSYNRPTYLGELFF
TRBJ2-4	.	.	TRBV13	TGTGCCAGCAGCTTAGGACAGGGTAGCGCCAAAAACATTCAGTACTTC	CASSLGQGSAKNIQYF
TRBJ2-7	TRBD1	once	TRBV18	TGTGCCAGCTCACCACCCGTCCTACGGGACAGGGCCCTGCAAAGCTCCTACGAGCAGTACTTC	CASSPPVLRDRALQSSYEQYF
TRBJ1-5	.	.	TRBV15	TGTGCCACCAGCAGAGCAGCAGGAGGTGATCAGCCCCAGCATTTT	CATSRAAGGDQPQHF
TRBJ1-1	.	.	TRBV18	TGTGCCAGCTCGTTATTAGACATCACTGAAGCTTTCTTT	CASSLLDITEAFF
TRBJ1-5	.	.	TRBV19	TGTGCCAGTAGTATTATGGGGGCGGATCAGCCCCAGCATTTT	CASSIMGADQPQHF
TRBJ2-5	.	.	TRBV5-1	TGCGCCAGCAGCTTGGTACCTGGACAGACCCAAGAGACCCAGTACTTC	CASSLVPGQTQETQYF
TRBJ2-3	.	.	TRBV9	TGTGCCAGCAGCGTAGAGGGAGCGGGTCGCACAGATACGCAGTATTTT	CASSVEGAGRTDTQYF
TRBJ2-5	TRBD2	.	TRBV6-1	TGTGCCAGCAGTTCTGGGACTAGCGGGAAAGAGACCCAGTACTTC	CASSSGTSGKETQYF
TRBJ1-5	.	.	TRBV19	TGTGCCAGTAGTATCGGGGGCTCCAGGGAGAGCAATCAGCCCCAGCATTTT	CASSIGGSRESNQPQHF
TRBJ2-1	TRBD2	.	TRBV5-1	TGCGCCAGCAGCTCCGGGAGGAACTCCTACAATGAGCAGTTCTTC	CASSSGRNSYNEQFF
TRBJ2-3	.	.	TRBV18	TGTGCCAGCTCACCACTAGCAGGAACGCAGTATTTT	CASSPLAGTQYF